Here is one T cell receptor beta chain with its context. Its antigen is still unknown. Libraries were prepared by immunoSEQ multiplex PCR; TCRdb keeps only in-frame clonotypes and omits some of them. The table records roughly 1,500,000 clones, 95% to 99% of them present only once. The sample belongs to a study of shared clonotypes between healthy human individuals. Looking at the study overall: Per-donor plates numbered three CD4 naive, three CD4 memory, two CD8 naive and one CD8 memory.

Study-level findings and limits: Roughly 4.6% of naive CD4 clonotypes were common to a handful of donors.

None of the donors, who were healthy HIV-negative adults, had recently had acute infections or vaccinations. The V end lost 6 bases, the J end lost 3 bases, and 21 bases lay between the germline ends. Germline CDR1 MNHEY, CDR2 SMNVEV (reference sequence). The CDR3 runs 17 residues. The chain links TRBV27 to TRBJ1-5; D uncertain. The sample consisted of naive CD4+ T cells sorted from blood. Subset defined: CD45RA+ positively selected. The source of this sequence is a man aged 30 to 45 in good health. The CDR3 spells CASSHISIWATNQPQHF. The CDR3 DNA follows: TGTGCCAGCAGCCATATTTCTATATGGGCCACCAATCAGCCCCAGCATTTT.